These T cell receptor beta chains were read from a single sample in a study of blood T cells in healthy people across ages. TCRdb processed the 5' RACE reads anew with MiXCR; each CDR3 protein has one entry. Of 1.5 million to 2 million distinct CDR3 sequences listed, 28% are singletons. Specimen: blood. The receptors originated from a woman in her twenties or thirties in good health. CDR3s include the opening cysteine and the closing phenylalanine or tryptophan. The order of the fields is J gene, clone size, V gene, CDR3 protein. Clone size appears in some rows only: once, few, many, or a class for an expanded clone.

TRBJ1-1,few,TRBV18,CASSRDSSTEAFF
TRBJ2-2,few,TRBV7-3,CASSLAGGRTGELFF
TRBJ2-3,NA,TRBV7-2,CASRHTSGTGGYTQYF
TRBJ2-7,few,TRBV9,CASSPQPTTDYEQYF
TRBJ1-2,many,TRBV12-3/TRBV12-4,CASGADRVGYGYTF
TRBJ2-2,NA,TRBV11-2,CASSLPKTRLAGQRWDTGELFF
TRBJ2-3,NA,TRBV6-6,CASTPGTSETDTQYF
TRBJ1-2,NA,TRBV5-6,CANSLGVNYGYTF
TRBJ2-1,NA,TRBV7-2,CVSSLATSGYNEQFF
TRBJ2-5,few,TRBV5-1,CASSLDRSSGETQYF
TRBJ2-1,few,TRBV5-1,CASSPDSSGVNEQFF
TRBJ1-1,NA,TRBV12-5,CASCTDGGRGAEAFF
TRBJ2-3,NA,TRBV4-1,CASSQRGVGGVTDTQYF
TRBJ2-7,many,TRBV12-3/TRBV12-4,CASSYGGQGIYEQYF
TRBJ2-1,NA,TRBV27,CASSPQPADNEQFF
TRBJ2-7,NA,TRBV7-2,CASSLPPGSEQYF
TRBJ2-1,many,TRBV20-1,CSARITEQFF
TRBJ2-5,NA,TRBV28,CASSLTGGSGTQYF
TRBJ2-3,few,TRBV7-2,CASSLGAKDTQYF
TRBJ2-7,few,TRBV3-1,CASSQHGLVYEQYF
TRBJ2-1,NA,TRBV6-2/TRBV6-3,CASSPGLAGLGNPNEQFF
TRBJ2-3,NA,TRBV14,CASSRHQTDRPLDTDTQYF
TRBJ2-5,NA,TRBV12-3/TRBV12-4,CASRETGPALEQYF
TRBJ1-5,NA,TRBV20-1,CSASLGFSNQPQHF
TRBJ2-3,many,TRBV2,CASRQGADTQYF
TRBJ2-7,many,TRBV27,CASSLKREYEQYF
TRBJ2-5,NA,TRBV28,CASSLAGGLSETQYF
TRBJ1-2,NA,TRBV7-2,CASSSPGGGRNYGYTF
TRBJ2-7,NA,TRBV6-2/TRBV6-3,CASIPRWGDEQYF
TRBJ2-1,few,TRBV10-2,CASPPGSGNNEQFF
TRBJ2-3,NA,TRBV4-2,CASSQDRGARTDTQYF
TRBJ2-3,NA,TRBV9,CASSVPSGEDPNTDTQYF
NA,NA,TRBV20-1,CGGSGGPCEQYF
TRBJ2-3,NA,TRBV2,CASSASPDTQYF
TRBJ2-4,few,TRBV12-3/TRBV12-4,CASSFRGVESKNIQYF
TRBJ2-1,NA,TRBV12-3/TRBV12-4,CASSLIPGQEFF
TRBJ2-4,NA,TRBV18,CASSPGTTAKNIQYF
TRBJ2-7,few,TRBV7-2,CASSPGGTNYEQYF
TRBJ2-1,few,TRBV9,CASSVVVNNEQFF
TRBJ2-3,NA,TRBV6-2/TRBV6-3,CASRLAGENTDTQYF
TRBJ1-5,NA,TRBV4-1,CASSQVWENQPQHF
TRBJ1-1,NA,TRBV18,CASSPDAGVEAFF
TRBJ2-3,many,TRBV29-1,CSVGSTDTQYF
TRBJ2-2,once,TRBV5-1,CASSSQTGTGAGELFF
TRBJ1-1,NA,TRBV7-9,CAGSLGGNTEAFF
TRBJ2-7,many,TRBV5-1,CASNRQGFGEQYF
TRBJ1-1,many,TRBV6-6,CASSYSAGARTEAFF
TRBJ2-3,NA,TRBV18,CANSPASGATDTQYF
TRBJ2-1,NA,TRBV9,CASSVGPSGGPVVYEQFF
TRBJ2-4,few,TRBV6-2/TRBV6-3,CASTIGPSEQYF
TRBJ2-5,NA,TRBV5-5,CASSLPGRLEAQYF
TRBJ1-2,few,TRBV29-1,CSAEGAGNYGYTF